This TCR beta chain was captured by sequencing in a study of blood T cell repertoires in COVID-19. The method was immunoSEQ multiplex PCR; TCRdb's version includes in-frame clones alone and lacks a portion of them. The top ten hold around a fifth of the sample, which has under 200,000 clones, around 90% seen once. Material for sequencing was peripheral blood. The receptor's source is a man in his 60s with active or convalescent COVID-19.

CDR3 amino acids: CASSYGGRGGAVTGNTIYF. CDR3 in DNA: TGTGCCAGCAGTTACGGGGGTCGAGGGGGCGCGGTGACTGGAAACACCATATATTTT. The chain uses TRBV6-2 or TRBV6-3 and TRBJ1-3, with TRBD1 matching over 7 bases. In germline, CDR1 is MNHEY, CDR2 SVGEGT. The CDR3 is 19 residues long. V trimming: 2 bases; J trimming: 2 bases; junction bases outside the gene matches: 15.